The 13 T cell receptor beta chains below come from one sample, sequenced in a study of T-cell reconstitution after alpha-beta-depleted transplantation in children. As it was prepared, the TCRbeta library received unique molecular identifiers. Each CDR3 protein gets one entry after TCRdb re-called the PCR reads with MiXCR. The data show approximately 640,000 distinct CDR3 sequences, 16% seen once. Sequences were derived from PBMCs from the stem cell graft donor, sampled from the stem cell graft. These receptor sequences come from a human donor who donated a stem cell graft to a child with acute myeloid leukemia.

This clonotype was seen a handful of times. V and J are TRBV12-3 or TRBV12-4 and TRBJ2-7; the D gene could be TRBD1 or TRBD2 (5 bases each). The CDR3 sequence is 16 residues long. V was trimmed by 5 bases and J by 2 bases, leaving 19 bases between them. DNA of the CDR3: TGTGCCAGCAGTAAGCGGCCGGGACGGCTAGCCTACGAGCAGTACTTC. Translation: CASSKRPGRLAYEQYF.

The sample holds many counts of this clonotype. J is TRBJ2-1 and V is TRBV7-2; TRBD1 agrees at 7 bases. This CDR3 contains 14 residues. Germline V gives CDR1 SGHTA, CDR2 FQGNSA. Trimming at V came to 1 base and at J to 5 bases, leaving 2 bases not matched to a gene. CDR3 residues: CASSLEGAHNEQFF. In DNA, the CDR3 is TGTGCCAGCAGCTTAGAGGGGGCCCACAATGAGCAGTTCTTC.

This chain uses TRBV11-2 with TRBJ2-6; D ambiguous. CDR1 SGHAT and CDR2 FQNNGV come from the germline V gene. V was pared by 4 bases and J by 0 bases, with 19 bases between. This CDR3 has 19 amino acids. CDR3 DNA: TGTGCCAGCAGCTCAGACCGAGGACGGTGGGGCTCTGGGGCCAACGTCCTGACTTTC. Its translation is CASSSDRGRWGSGANVLTF.

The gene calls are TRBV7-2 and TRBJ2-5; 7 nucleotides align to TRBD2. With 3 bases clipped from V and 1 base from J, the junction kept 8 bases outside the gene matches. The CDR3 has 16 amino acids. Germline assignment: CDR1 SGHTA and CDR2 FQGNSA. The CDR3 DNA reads TGTGCCAGCAGCTTGGTCACGGGGGGAACCCAAGAGACCCAGTACTTC. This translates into CASSLVTGGTQETQYF. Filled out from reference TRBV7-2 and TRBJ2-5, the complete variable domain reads GAGVSQSPSNKVTEKGKDVELRCDPISGHTALYWYRQSLGQGLEFLIYFQGNSAPDKSGLPSDRFSAERTGGSVSTLTIQRTQQEDSAVYLCASSLVTGGTQETQYFGPGTRLLVL.

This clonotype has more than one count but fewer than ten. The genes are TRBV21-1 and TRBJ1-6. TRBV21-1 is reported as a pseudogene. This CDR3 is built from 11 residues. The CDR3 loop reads CASSKQTPLHF. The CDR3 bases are TGTGCCAGCAGCAAGCAGACACCCCTCCACTTT.

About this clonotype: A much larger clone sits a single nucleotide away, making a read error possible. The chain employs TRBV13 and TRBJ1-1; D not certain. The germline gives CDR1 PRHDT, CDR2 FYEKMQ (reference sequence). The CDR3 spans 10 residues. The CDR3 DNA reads TGTGCCAGCAGCTTCCCTGAAGCTTACTTT. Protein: CASSFPEAYF.

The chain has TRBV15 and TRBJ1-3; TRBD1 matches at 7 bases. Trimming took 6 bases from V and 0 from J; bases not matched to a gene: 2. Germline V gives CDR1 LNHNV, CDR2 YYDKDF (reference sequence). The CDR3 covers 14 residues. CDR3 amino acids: CATSNRGSGNTIYF. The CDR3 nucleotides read TGTGCCACCAGTAACAGGGGCTCTGGAAACACCATATATTTT.

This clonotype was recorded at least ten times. CDR3: CASAAGGYGYTF. CDR3 coding DNA: TGTGCCAGCGCGGCAGGGGGATATGGCTACACCTTC. V gene TRBV12-3 or TRBV12-4 combines with J gene TRBJ1-2; 7 nucleotides align to TRBD1. The CDR3 loop spans 12 amino acids. J gave up 5 bases and V 8 bases, and 5 bases lay outside the gene matches.

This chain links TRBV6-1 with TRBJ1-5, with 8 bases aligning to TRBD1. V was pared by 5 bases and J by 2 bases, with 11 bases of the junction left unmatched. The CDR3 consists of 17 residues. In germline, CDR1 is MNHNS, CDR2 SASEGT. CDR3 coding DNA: TGTGCCAGCAGTACAACAGGGGGGGGGGCGCGCAATCAGCCCCAGCATTTT. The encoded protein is CASSTTGGGARNQPQHF.

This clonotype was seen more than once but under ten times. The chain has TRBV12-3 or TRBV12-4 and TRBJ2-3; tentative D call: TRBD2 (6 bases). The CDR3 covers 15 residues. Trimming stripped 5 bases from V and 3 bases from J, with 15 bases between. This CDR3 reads CASSGGTAGTDTQYF. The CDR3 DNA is TGTGCCAGCAGTGGGGGGACGGCCGGGACAGATACGCAGTATTTT.

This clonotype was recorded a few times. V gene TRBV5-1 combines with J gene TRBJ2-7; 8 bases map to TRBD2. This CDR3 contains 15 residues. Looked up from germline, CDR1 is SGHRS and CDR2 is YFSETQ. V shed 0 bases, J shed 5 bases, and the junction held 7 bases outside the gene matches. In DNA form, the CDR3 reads TGCGCCAGCAGCTTGGTTGGCGGGGGGCCCAACGAGCAGTACTTC. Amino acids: CASSLVGGGPNEQYF.

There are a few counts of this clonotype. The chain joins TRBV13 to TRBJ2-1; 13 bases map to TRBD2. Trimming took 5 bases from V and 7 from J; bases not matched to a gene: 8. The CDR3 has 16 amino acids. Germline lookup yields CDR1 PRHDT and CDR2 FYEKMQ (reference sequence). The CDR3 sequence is CASSRTTSGGANEQFF. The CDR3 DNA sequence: TGTGCCAGCAGCCGAACTACTAGCGGGGGGGCGAATGAGCAGTTCTTC. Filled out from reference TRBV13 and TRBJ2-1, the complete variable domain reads AAGVIQSPRHLIKEKRETATLKCYPIPRHDTVYWYQQGPGQDPQFLISFYEKMQSDKGSIPDRFSAQQFSDYHSELNMSSLELGDSALYFCASSRTTSGGANEQFFGPGTRLTVL.

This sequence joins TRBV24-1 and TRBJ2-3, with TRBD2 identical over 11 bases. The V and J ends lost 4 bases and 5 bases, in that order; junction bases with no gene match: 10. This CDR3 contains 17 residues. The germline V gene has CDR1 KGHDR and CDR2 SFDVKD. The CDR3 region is CATSDGSGGALGDTQYF. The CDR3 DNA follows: TGTGCCACCAGTGACGGTAGCGGGGGGGCCCTCGGAGATACGCAGTATTTT.